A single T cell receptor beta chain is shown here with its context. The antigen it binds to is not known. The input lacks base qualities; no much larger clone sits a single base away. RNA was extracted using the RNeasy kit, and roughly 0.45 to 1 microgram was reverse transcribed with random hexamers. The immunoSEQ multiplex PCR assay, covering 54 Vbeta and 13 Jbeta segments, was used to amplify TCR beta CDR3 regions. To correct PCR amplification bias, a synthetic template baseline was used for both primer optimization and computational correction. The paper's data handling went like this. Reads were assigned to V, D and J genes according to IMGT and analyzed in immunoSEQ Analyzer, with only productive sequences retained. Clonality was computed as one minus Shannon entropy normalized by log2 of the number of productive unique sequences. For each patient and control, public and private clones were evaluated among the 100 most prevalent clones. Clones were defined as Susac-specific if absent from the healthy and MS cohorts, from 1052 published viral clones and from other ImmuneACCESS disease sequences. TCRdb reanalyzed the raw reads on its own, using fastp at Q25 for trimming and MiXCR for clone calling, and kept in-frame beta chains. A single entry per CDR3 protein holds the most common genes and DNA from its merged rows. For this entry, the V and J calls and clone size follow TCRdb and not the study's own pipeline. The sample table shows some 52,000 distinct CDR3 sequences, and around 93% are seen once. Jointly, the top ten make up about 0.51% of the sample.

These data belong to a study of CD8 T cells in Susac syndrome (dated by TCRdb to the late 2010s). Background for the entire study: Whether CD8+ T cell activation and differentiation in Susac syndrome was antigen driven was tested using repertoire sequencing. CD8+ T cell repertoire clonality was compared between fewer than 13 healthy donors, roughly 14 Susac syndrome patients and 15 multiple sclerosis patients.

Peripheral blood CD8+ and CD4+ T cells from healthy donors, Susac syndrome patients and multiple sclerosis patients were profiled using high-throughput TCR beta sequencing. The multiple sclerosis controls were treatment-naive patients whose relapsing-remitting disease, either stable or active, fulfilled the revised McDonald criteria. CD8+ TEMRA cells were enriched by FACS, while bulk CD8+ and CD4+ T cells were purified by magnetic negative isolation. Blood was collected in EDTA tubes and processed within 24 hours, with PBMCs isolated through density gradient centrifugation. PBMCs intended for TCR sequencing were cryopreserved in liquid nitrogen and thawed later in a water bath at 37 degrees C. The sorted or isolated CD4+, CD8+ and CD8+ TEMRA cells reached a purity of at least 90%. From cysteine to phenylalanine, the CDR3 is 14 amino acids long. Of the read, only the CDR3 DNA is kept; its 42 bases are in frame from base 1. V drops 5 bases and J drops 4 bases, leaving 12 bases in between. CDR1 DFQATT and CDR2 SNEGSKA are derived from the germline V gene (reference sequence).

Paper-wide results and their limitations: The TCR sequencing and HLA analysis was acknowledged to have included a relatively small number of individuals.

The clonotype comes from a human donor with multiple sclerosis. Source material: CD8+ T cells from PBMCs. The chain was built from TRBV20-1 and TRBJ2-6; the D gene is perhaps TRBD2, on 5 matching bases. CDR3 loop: CSAPSGLGANVLTF. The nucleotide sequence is TGCAGTGCTCCCAGCGGTTTGGGGGCCAACGTCCTGACTTTC.